This T cell receptor beta chain was observed in a study of CD4 T cells in relation to SARS-CoV-2 and coronaviruses (dated by TCRdb to the early 2020s). Study-wide context: In the ViraFEST assay, PBMCs were cultured with antigen for approximately ten days, after which TCR beta CDR3s were sequenced to identify antigen-specific clonal expansions. HLA restriction was mapped for shared crossreactive spike epitopes using patient-derived lymphoblastoid cell lines. An HIV-1 Nef peptide pool or a culture without peptide was used as the negative reference condition. At the level of individual TCR clonotypes, the study measured memory CD4+ T cell crossreactivity between SARS-CoV-2 spike protein and common cold coronavirus spike proteins. The Adaptive Biotechnologies TCR-sequencing kit was used to sequence samples from three pre-COVID donors and the naive versus memory experiments, whereas other data were Illumina-based. A different, Illumina-based TCR-beta assay was used to sequence expansion assays from other donors in the study.

The germline V gene (reference sequence) specifies LNHDA as CDR1 and SQIVND as CDR2. Unmatched junction bases come to 9, with V trimmed by 1 base and J by 1 base. The CDR3 runs 17 residues from the cysteine to the phenylalanine. Only CDR3 DNA remains: 51 bases, in frame from the first base. CD4+ T cells from unexposed donors were collected before the COVID-19 pandemic (2011-2018). After around eleven days of culture, CD4+ T cells were isolated with the EasySep CD4+ T cell isolation kit. As far as cell numbers permitted, CD4+ T cells from unexposed donors were tested for reactivity against SARS-CoV-2 S and N as well as four spike pools from common cold coronaviruses. About 2.2 million PBMCs per well were cultured in IMDM with roughly 5% human AB serum and about 10 IU/ml IL-2. Half of the culture medium was replaced with fresh IL-2-containing medium on days 3 and 7. Triplicate replicate wells were generally used for each peptide culture condition. Leukapheresis product for the unexposed donors was bought commercially. Ficoll-Paque PLUS gradient centrifugation was used to isolate PBMCs from leukapheresis product or whole blood. The PBMCs went either fresh into the expansion assay or into cryopreservation at -140 degrees C. The QIAamp Micro DNA Kit was used to extract genomic DNA from the CD4+ T cells.

A word on this clone: Which antigen it targets is not known. There are no base qualities to consult, and no much larger clone falls within one base.

Library method: the immunoSEQ multiplex PCR assay. The authors' analysis ran thus. Preprocessing removed nonproductive sequences and CDR3s not starting with C, not ending with F or W, or shorter than 7 amino acids. The MANAFEST web app identified antigen-specific clonotypes based on expansion compared with the reference and other culture wells. To be counted as positive, a clone had to show significant expansion compared with the reference culture, at an FDR below 0.05, in 2 of 3 replicate wells. A further requirement for positive clones was significant expansion compared with all other tandem wells, along with an odds ratio above 5. After three terminal residues were trimmed from each end, CDR3 homology was quantified as pairwise Levenshtein distance using the stringdist R package. What TCRdb holds here is the immuneACCESS table cut down to in-frame rearrangements. Part of the clones is not present; checked against another copy, under half of the missing clones reflect an unresolved V gene, and the others are unexplained. The V and J calls and clone size come from that table; D and trimming were worked out from the DNA. For this sample there are 20,000 to 25,000 clones; 72% appear just once. The ten largest clones add up to approximately 16% of the sample.

Beyond this particular receptor, the publication reports: Since the crossreactivity analysis centred on spike protein, crossreactivity against other viral proteins was not assessed. Pre-pandemic and post-infection samples were not both contributed by any donor, so tracing of the source of pre-existing responses was limited. Memory CD4+ clonotypes crossrecognizing SARS-CoV-2 and at least one common cold coronavirus spike were found in around 59% of donors. Small numbers of patients and of tested TCRs were a limitation of the study. Compared with monoreactive clones, crossreactive clones had significantly weaker SARS-CoV-2-driven expansion, a result consistent with antigenic imprinting.

The sequenced sample consisted of CD4+ T cells from PBMCs, cultured in vitro. The rearranged chain carries TRBV19 and TRBJ1-1; 7 central bases correspond to TRBD1. The origin of this receptor is a human donor in good health. The nucleotide sequence is TGTGCCAGTAGTATAGGTGTCCCAGGACAGGCGAACACTGAAGCTTTCTTT. This is translated as CASSIGVPGQANTEAFF.